This T cell receptor (beta chain) was found in a study of OX40 agonist ivuxolimab in advanced cancers. CDR1 is MNHNY, CDR2 SVGAGI, per germline (reference sequence). V dropped 5 bases and J dropped 1; count of bases not matched to a gene: 7. This CDR3 comprises 15 residues. Libraries were prepared by immunoSEQ multiplex PCR; TCRdb keeps only in-frame clonotypes and omits some of them. In the table there are about 69,000 clones, just over 90% of which are singletons. This chain links TRBV6-6 with TRBJ1-1; 7 bases agree with TRBD1. The source was CD4+ or CD8+ T cells sorted from blood, collected in a trial of the OX40 agonist ivuxolimab. The receptor comes from an adult with an advanced solid tumor such as melanoma, head and neck, liver or kidney cancer. The CDR3 loop reads CASSTTTGTNTEAFF. CDR3 nucleotides: TGTGCCAGCAGTACCACGACAGGGACGAACACTGAAGCTTTCTTT.